Following are 29 T cell receptor beta chains from one sample sequenced in a study of patients and donors after allogeneic stem cell transplantation. A single record per CDR3 protein comes from TCRdb applying MiXCR to the RT-PCR reads. The repertoire holds approximately 140,000 distinct CDR3 sequences, with roughly two fifths as singletons. Material for sequencing was blood, either unsorted or a sorted T cell fraction (not recorded which). The receptors were sampled from a human donor who was either an allogeneic HSCT recipient or a stem cell or donor lymphocyte infusion donor (not recorded which). It is not recorded whose cells these are; they may come from a transplant donor.

The chain is built from TRBV9 and TRBJ2-1; 9 bases fit TRBD2. Trimming at V came to 4 bases and at J to 6 bases, leaving 8 bases not matched to a gene. This CDR3 region has 15 residues. Germline loops: CDR1 SGDLS, CDR2 YYNGEE. This CDR3 is CASSLGGGAGNEQFF. The CDR3 nucleotides read TGTGCCAGCAGCCTTGGCGGGGGGGCCGGCAATGAGCAGTTCTTC.

The chain recombines TRBV6-6 with TRBJ2-5; D could derive from TRBD1 or TRBD2 (6 bases each). There are 13 residues in the CDR3. Germline lookup yields CDR1 MNHNY and CDR2 SVGAGI (reference sequence). Trimming removed 11 bases at V and 1 base at J, with 14 bases between. CDR3 amino acids: CAGQRGPQETQYF. The CDR3 DNA reads TGTGCCGGACAACGGGGGCCCCAAGAGACCCAGTACTTC.

The gene calls are TRBV27 and TRBJ1-5; D ambiguous. CDR3 size: 14 residues. CDR1 is MNHEY and CDR2 is SMNVEV in the germline V gene (reference sequence). V was shortened by 8 bases and J by 0 bases, with 11 bases between the two germline ends. The CDR3 nucleotides are TGTGCCAGCGACTCTCGGTATAGCAATCAGCCCCAGCATTTT. Translated: CASDSRYSNQPQHF.

The gene calls are TRBV20-1 and TRBJ2-7; D unclear. V lost 4 bases and J lost 3, with 13 bases in between. CDR1 and CDR2 from the germline V gene are DFQATT and SNEGSKA (reference sequence). The CDR3 has 13 amino acids. The CDR3 region has the DNA TGCAGTGCTACTGTGACGGAAGACTACGAGCAGTACTTC. It specifies CSATVTEDYEQYF.

The V call is TRBV6-5, the J call TRBJ2-7; D is perhaps TRBD1 (6 bases). Germline V CDR1 and CDR2: MNHEY, SVGAGI. There are 12 residues in the CDR3. V shed 4 bases and J shed 5 bases, with 9 bases lying between them. The CDR3 loop reads CASSSHRDEQYF. DNA for the CDR3: TGTGCCAGCAGTTCCCACAGGGACGAGCAGTACTTC.

CDR3 in DNA: TGTGCCAGCAGTTTAGCACCTAGCGCATTCAATGAGCAGTTCTTC. Translation gives CASSLAPSAFNEQFF. The rearrangement links TRBV12-3 or TRBV12-4 to TRBJ2-1, with D perhaps TRBD2 (6 bases). This CDR3 comprises 15 residues. V was trimmed by 0 bases and J by 6 bases, leaving 12 bases between them.

This clonotype turned up a few times. The gene calls are TRBV4-2 and TRBJ1-1; 7 bases are a match to TRBD1. The germline gives CDR1 LGHNA, CDR2 YNFKEQ. The J segment lost 4 bases and the V segment lost 3 bases, leaving 8 bases of the junction unmatched. The CDR3 is 15 residues long. CDR3: CASSQLGGSGTEAFF. In DNA, the CDR3 is TGTGCCAGCAGCCAGTTAGGGGGCTCGGGCACTGAAGCTTTCTTT.

V is TRBV5-5 and J is TRBJ1-2; the D gene is possibly TRBD1 (5 bases). The CDR3 is made up of 15 amino acids. In germline, CDR1 is SGHKS, CDR2 YYEKEE (reference sequence). The V end lost 4 bases, the J end lost 4 bases, and 17 bases lay between the germline ends. The CDR3 DNA follows: TGTGCCAGCAGCCTCTGGGACTTGGGCGGCTATGGCTACACCTTC. Its translation: CASSLWDLGGYGYTF.

As regards this clonotype: A much larger clone lies one base from this, so it may be a read error. The chain employs TRBV12-3 or TRBV12-4 and TRBJ1-5; the match to TRBD1 covers 7 bases. CDR3 length: 15 amino acids. CDR3 in amino acids: CACSLGGRGGQPQHF. The CDR3 bases are TGTGCCTGCAGTTTAGGGGGCAGGGGGGGTCAGCCCCAGCATTTT.

The V call is TRBV13, the J call TRBJ2-7, with D uncertain. This CDR3 is 12 amino acids long. V lost 0 bases and J lost 4, with 4 bases in between. The germline V gene encodes CDR1 PRHDT and CDR2 FYEKMQ (reference sequence). CDR3 nucleotide sequence: TGTGCCAGCAGCTTAGGAGGGTACGAGCAGTACGTC. It specifies CASSLGGYEQYV.

The genes are TRBV20-1 and TRBJ1-2, with D possibly matching TRBD1 (6 bases). This CDR3 contains 17 residues. The germline V gene encodes CDR1 DFQATT and CDR2 SNEGSKA (reference sequence). V was cut by 3 bases and J by 3 bases, with 23 bases left in between. This CDR3 reads CSASRAGALLVDYGYTF. The CDR3 nucleotides read TGCAGTGCTAGTCGCGCAGGGGCCCTCCTGGTGGACTATGGCTACACCTTC.

The chain is built from TRBV7-9 and TRBJ1-2; no reliable D call. This CDR3 has 14 amino acids. V lost 0 bases, J lost 11 bases, and 16 bases lay in between. Germline V gene sequence: CDR1 SEHNR, CDR2 FQNEAQ (reference sequence). CDR3 residues: CASSLAVGQSSYTF. The CDR3 coding sequence is TGTGCCAGCAGCTTAGCGGTAGGGCAATCCTCTTACACCTTC.

In this sample, this clonotype turned up a few times. The chain couples TRBV3-1 to TRBJ1-2; no definite D call. Trimming left V 4 bases short and J 3 bases short, with 9 bases between. This CDR3 region has 13 residues. In germline, CDR1 is LGHDT, CDR2 YNNKEL (reference sequence). The CDR3 is CASSPQRDYGYTF. The CDR3, as DNA: TGTGCCAGCAGCCCCCAGAGGGACTATGGCTACACCTTC.

This clonotype was recorded a few times. The rearrangement joins TRBV7-2 to TRBJ2-3; TRBD1 matches 8 bases. Germline V gives CDR1 SGHTA, CDR2 FQGNSA. The CDR3 totals 14 residues. After removal of 5 bases from V and 6 bases from J, the junction contained 7 bases not matched to a gene. This CDR3 reads CASSPGQGRDTQYF. CDR3 in DNA: TGTGCCAGCAGCCCCGGACAGGGAAGGGATACGCAGTATTTT.

The gene calls are TRBV4-3 and TRBJ2-2; possibly TRBD2 for D (6 bases). Trimming removed 3 bases at V and 5 bases at J, with 10 bases between. Germline V gene lookup returns CDR1 LGHNA and CDR2 YSLEER. The CDR3 runs 14 residues. CDR3 DNA sequence: TGCGCCAGCAGCCAGTGGGGGGAGACCGGGGAGCTGTTTTTT. This translates into CASSQWGETGELFF.

This clonotype appeared a few times. The chain employs TRBV28 and TRBJ1-5; D is perhaps TRBD1 (5 bases). V dropped 1 base and J dropped 0 bases, with 10 bases sitting between them. From germline, CDR1 is MDHEN and CDR2 SYDVKM. This CDR3 has 16 amino acids. CDR3 DNA: TGTGCCAGCAGTTTATTGGCAGGGTATAGCAATCAGCCCCAGCATTTT. This encodes CASSLLAGYSNQPQHF.

This clonotype was observed a few times. The V gene is TRBV7-2, the J gene TRBJ2-1; D remains ambiguous. The ends were cut back, 6 bases at V and 1 base at J, with 7 bases in the middle. This CDR3 comprises 13 residues. Per germline, CDR1 SGHTA and CDR2 FQGNSA. CDR3 coding DNA: TGTGCCAGCAGAGGCTCGTCCTACAATGAGCAGTTCTTC. This translates into CASRGSSYNEQFF.

This clonotype was counted only a few times. The V and J genes are TRBV12-3 or TRBV12-4 and TRBJ2-1; 9 bases align to TRBD1. CDR3 size: 17 residues. V lost 6 bases, J lost 2 bases, and 11 bases stayed unmatched. The CDR3 DNA reads TGTGCCAGCAGCCCCGGGACAGGGATTAGCCCCTACAATGAGCAGTTCTTC. Translating it yields CASSPGTGISPYNEQFF.

This clonotype was observed at least ten times. The V call is TRBV11-2, the J call TRBJ1-2; TRBD1 is a possible D gene (6 bases). There are 13 residues in the CDR3. The V gene lost 5 bases and the J gene lost 2 bases, with 9 bases spanning the gap. Germline assignment: CDR1 SGHAT and CDR2 FQNNGV. CDR3 coding DNA: TGTGCCAGCAGCCCTGGACAGAACTATGGCTACACCTTC. Residues: CASSPGQNYGYTF.

The chain couples TRBV6-4 to TRBJ1-1, with TRBD1 matching over 7 bases. This CDR3 has 12 residues. J gave up 5 bases and V 8 bases, and 5 bases lay outside the gene matches. The germline CDR1 and CDR2 sequences are MRHNA and SNTAGT. CDR3 DNA: TGTGCCAGCCCCGACAGGGAGACTGAAGCTTTCTTT. Its protein is CASPDRETEAFF.

This clonotype was recorded a few times. This chain links TRBV6-5 with TRBJ1-5; 10 nucleotides line up with TRBD1. This CDR3 region has 16 residues. Per the germline V gene, CDR1 is MNHEY and CDR2 is SVGAGI. Trimming took 5 bases from V and 3 from J; bases not matched to a gene: 7. The CDR3, as DNA: TGTGCCAGCAGTCATGGGACAGGGGTGGACAATCAGCCCCAGCATTTT. It is translated as CASSHGTGVDNQPQHF.

Worth noting for this clonotype: In this CDR3 the conserved last residue, phenylalanine or tryptophan, is missing, so a read error is likely. It is unclear where the CDR3 begins or ends on the DNA, so no DNA is shown, and the CDR3 is as TCRdb lists it. This chain joins TRBV27 and TRBJ1-4; TRBD1 is taken as the D call from the table, unchecked against the DNA. CDR1 and CDR2 from the germline V gene are MNHEY and SMNVEV (reference sequence). The CDR3 has 13 residues if both end residues are counted. CDR3: CASSLTDRDPLFL.

The J gene is TRBJ2-2, the V gene TRBV7-3, with D possibly being TRBD1 (5 bases). The CDR3 is 17 residues long. V was shortened by 0 bases and J by 1 base, with 12 bases between the two germline ends. The germline gives CDR1 SGHTA, CDR2 FQGTGA. The CDR3 reads CASSLTPPGQNTGELFF. The DNA of the CDR3 is TGTGCCAGCAGCTTAACCCCCCCAGGGCAGAACACCGGGGAGCTGTTTTTT.

Sample share makes this clonotype medium-sized. The chain links TRBV6-5 to TRBJ1-1, with TRBD1 matching 10 bases. The CDR3 is made up of 13 amino acids. J was trimmed by 4 bases and V by 8 bases; bases with no gene match: 4. Germline CDR1 is MNHEY and CDR2 is SVGAGI. The DNA of the CDR3 is TGTGCCAGCCAGACAGGGGGCAGCACTGAAGCTTTCTTT. Its translation: CASQTGGSTEAFF.

This clonotype was observed a handful of times. This chain connects TRBV20-1 to TRBJ1-4; the D is unclear. Germline values: CDR1 DFQATT, CDR2 SNEGSKA (reference sequence). This CDR3 region has 11 residues. V was cut by 4 bases and J by 8 bases, with 8 bases left in between. The CDR3 nucleotides read TGCAGTGCTATCTACGGGGAAAAACTGTTTTTT. Translation gives CSAIYGEKLFF.

This clonotype was recorded a few times. The chain employs TRBV4-3 and TRBJ2-5, with 9 bases fitting TRBD2. The germline V gene encodes CDR1 LGHNA and CDR2 YSLEER. J gave up 5 bases and V 4 bases, and 14 bases lay outside the gene matches. There are 17 residues in the CDR3. CDR3 amino acids: CASSPLAGGLNLETQYF. As DNA, the CDR3 is TGCGCCAGCAGCCCATTGGCGGGGGGGCTGAACTTGGAGACCCAGTACTTC.

In its sample, this clonotype was seen a few times. The chain uses TRBV3-1 and TRBJ2-1; unclear D gene. This CDR3 has 11 amino acids. Trimming pared 0 bases from V and 7 bases from J, leaving 1 base between. Germline V gene sequence: CDR1 LGHDT, CDR2 YNNKEL (reference sequence). The CDR3 sequence is CASSQENEQFF. The CDR3 bases are TGTGCCAGCAGCCAAGAAAATGAGCAGTTCTTC.

The chain employs TRBV20-1 and TRBJ1-3, with unresolved D. Looked up from germline, CDR1 is DFQATT and CDR2 is SNEGSKA (reference sequence). The V gene lost 8 bases and the J gene lost 0 bases, with 5 bases spanning the gap. This CDR3 has 11 amino acids. CDR3 bases: TGCAGTACGGTCTCTGGAAACACCATATATTTT. Its protein product is CSTVSGNTIYF.

This clonotype was detected only a few times. V and J are TRBV27 and TRBJ2-3; D not resolved. V lost 8 bases and J 4 bases, leaving 7 bases between the germline ends. CDR1 MNHEY and CDR2 SMNVEV come from the germline V gene (reference sequence). The CDR3 consists of 11 residues. The CDR3 DNA reads TGTGCCAGCGGATCCGCAGATACGCAGTATTTT. Translating it yields CASGSADTQYF.